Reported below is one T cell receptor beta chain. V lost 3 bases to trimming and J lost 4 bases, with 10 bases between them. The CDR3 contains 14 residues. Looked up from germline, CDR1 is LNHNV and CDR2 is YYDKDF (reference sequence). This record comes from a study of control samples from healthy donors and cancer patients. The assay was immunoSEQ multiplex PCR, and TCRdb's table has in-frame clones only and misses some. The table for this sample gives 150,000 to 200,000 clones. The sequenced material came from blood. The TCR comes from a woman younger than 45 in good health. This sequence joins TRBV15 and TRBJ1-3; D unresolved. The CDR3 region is CATSSNLRGNTIYF. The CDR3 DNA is TGTGCCACCAGCAGTAACCTCAGAGGAAACACCATATATTTT.